Each of the 16 T cell receptor beta chains below was sequenced from the same sample in a study of OX40 agonist ivuxolimab in advanced cancers. The table came from immunoSEQ multiplex PCR; TCRdb's copy has only in-frame clones and leaves some out. The sample records some 68,000 clones, 80% to 90% being singletons. The sequencing here drew on CD4+ or CD8+ T cells sorted from blood, taken in a trial of the OX40 agonist ivuxolimab. The receptor source for this set is an adult with an advanced solid tumor such as melanoma, head and neck, liver or kidney cancer.

The chain combines TRBV28 with TRBJ2-3, with a tentative D call TRBD1 (6 bases). The CDR3 loop spans 13 amino acids. Trimming cost V 6 bases and J 2 bases, with 9 bases left between them. The germline gives CDR1 MDHEN, CDR2 SYDVKM. DNA for the CDR3: TGTGCCAGCAGCACAGGGTTCACAGATACGCAGTATTTT. Translation: CASSTGFTDTQYF.

The genes are TRBV14 and TRBJ2-5; TRBD2 matches 13 bases. The CDR3 totals 16 residues. Germline values: CDR1 SGHDN, CDR2 FVKESK. V shed 4 bases, J shed 5 bases, and the junction held 7 bases outside the gene matches. Here the CDR3 reads CASSPMETSGGETQYF. In DNA, the CDR3 is TGTGCCAGCAGCCCGATGGAGACTAGCGGGGGGGAGACCCAGTACTTC.

The V gene is TRBV6-5, the J gene TRBJ1-2, with 8 bases lining up with TRBD1. Trimming took 6 bases from V and 6 from J; bases not matched to a gene: 9. This CDR3 is built from 14 residues. Germline-derived CDR1 and CDR2 are MNHEY and SVGAGI. The CDR3 sequence: CASRAPTGVDGYTF. Written as DNA, the CDR3 is TGTGCCAGCAGGGCCCCGACAGGGGTTGATGGCTACACCTTC.

J is TRBJ1-4 and V is TRBV5-8; maybe TRBD1 (6 bases). The V gene's germline CDR1 is SGHTS and CDR2 YDEGEE. Trimming took 2 bases from V and 2 from J, leaving 10 bases between them. CDR3 size: 15 residues. CDR3 in DNA: TGTGCCAGCAGCTTCAGGGGTGTGACTAATGAAAAACTGTTTTTT. Translating gives CASSFRGVTNEKLFF.

The chain is built from TRBV5-1 and TRBJ2-2, with 8 bases that match TRBD1. Germline values: CDR1 SGHRS, CDR2 YFSETQ. V lost 4 bases and J lost 0; bases outside the gene matches: 5. The CDR3 is 16 amino acids. CDR3 loop: CASSQTGVTNTGELFF. The DNA for the CDR3 is TGCGCCAGCAGCCAGACAGGGGTTACGAACACCGGGGAGCTGTTTTTT.

The chain is built from TRBV5-1 and TRBJ1-6; D is uncertain. Per germline, CDR1 SGHRS and CDR2 YFSETQ. V lost 0 bases and J 7 bases, leaving 11 bases between the germline ends. The CDR3 covers 15 residues. CDR3 sequence reads: CASSLGGLRNSPLHF. Here the CDR3 DNA reads TGCGCCAGCAGCTTGGGAGGGCTGCGGAATTCACCCCTCCACTTT.

The CDR3 spells CASSGTLGGYEQFF. The CDR3 region has the DNA TGTGCCAGCAGCGGAACCCTGGGGGGCTATGAGCAGTTCTTC. The chain carries TRBV9 and TRBJ2-1; D possibly uses TRBD1 or TRBD2 (6 bases each). V shed 3 bases and J shed 8 bases, with 15 bases lying between them. Germline CDR1 reads SGDLS; CDR2 reads YYNGEE. The CDR3 spans 14 residues.

The V gene is TRBV7-9, the J gene TRBJ2-2; possible D gene TRBD2, 6 bases. V lost 3 bases and J lost 2, with 16 bases in between. Germline loops: CDR1 SEHNR, CDR2 FQNEAQ (reference sequence). This CDR3 comprises 17 residues. CDR3 amino acids: CASSFLRGKGNTGELFF. The DNA for the CDR3 is TGTGCCAGCAGCTTTTTACGCGGGAAGGGCAACACCGGGGAGCTGTTTTTT.

The J gene is TRBJ2-4, the V gene TRBV4-1; D is possibly TRBD1 or TRBD2 (5 bases each). CDR3 length: 18 residues. The V end was cut by 1 base, the J end by 0 bases, with 16 bases between. Germline V gives CDR1 MGHRA, CDR2 YSYEKL. The CDR3 coding sequence is TGCGCCAGCAGCCAAGGCTGGACAAGAGGGACAGCCAAAAACATTCAGTACTTC. This codes for CASSQGWTRGTAKNIQYF.

The gene calls are TRBV5-6 and TRBJ2-5; the D gene is possibly TRBD2 (7 bases). Looked up from germline, CDR1 is SGHDT and CDR2 is YYEEEE. The CDR3 spans 15 residues. V was clipped by 0 bases and J by 1 base, with 10 bases between them. In nucleotides, the CDR3 is TGTGCCAGCAGCTTGGTACGGGGGGCCCAAGAGACCCAGTACTTC. Its protein product is CASSLVRGAQETQYF.

The V and J genes are TRBV28 and TRBJ2-7, with no clear D. V was cut by 5 bases and J by 2 bases, with 10 bases left in between. The CDR3 is 13 amino acids. In germline, CDR1 is MDHEN, CDR2 SYDVKM. The CDR3 reads CASSRRMTYEQYF. The DNA of the CDR3 is TGTGCCAGCAGTCGACGGATGACCTACGAGCAGTACTTC.

This clone has a single count. The gene calls are TRBV28 and TRBJ1-2; a weak D match, TRBD1 (6 bases). Trimming took off 10 bases at V and 7 bases at J, with 19 bases between the two ends. In germline, CDR1 is MDHEN, CDR2 SYDVKM. CDR3 size: 13 residues. The CDR3 is CATPGVSASGYTF. CDR3 sequence (DNA): TGTGCCACCCCAGGGGTTTCGGCTAGTGGCTACACCTTC.

This clone was observed a handful of times. This chain links TRBV7-3 with TRBJ2-7; tentative D call: TRBD1 (5 bases). The V end lost 5 bases, the J end lost 4 bases, and 18 bases lay between the germline ends. This CDR3 region has 15 residues. Germline lookup yields CDR1 SGHTA and CDR2 FQGTGA. CDR3 loop: CASSPGFRDRYEQYF. In DNA, the CDR3 is TGTGCCAGCAGCCCTGGGTTCAGGGATCGGTACGAGCAGTACTTC. Complete variable domain (other parts from reference TRBV7-3 and TRBJ2-7): GAGVSQTPSNKVTEKGKYVELRCDPISGHTALYWYRQSLGQGPEFLIYFQGTGAADDSGLPNDRFFAVRPEGSVSTLKIQRTERGDSAVYLCASSPGFRDRYEQYFGPGTRLTVT.

The chain is built from TRBV2 and TRBJ2-5, with a possible D match to TRBD2 (5 bases). Per germline, CDR1 SNHLY and CDR2 FYNNEI. Trimming pared 7 bases from V and 5 bases from J, leaving 5 bases between. The CDR3 is 10 amino acids. The CDR3 protein is CASIAETQYF. DNA of the CDR3: TGTGCCAGCATAGCGGAGACCCAGTACTTC.

J is TRBJ2-3 and V is TRBV5-6; TRBD2 is a possible D gene (6 bases). The CDR3 consists of 15 residues. Trimming took off 3 bases at V and 4 bases at J, with 15 bases between the two ends. The germline gives CDR1 SGHDT, CDR2 YYEEEE. CDR3 residues: CASSSLGTPPDTQYF. DNA of the CDR3: TGTGCCAGCAGCTCCCTCGGGACTCCGCCAGATACGCAGTATTTT.

The chain carries TRBV2 and TRBJ2-3, with 7 bases that match TRBD1. V was clipped by 8 bases and J by 1 base; unmatched bases: 6. The CDR3 covers 14 residues. Germline V gene lookup returns CDR1 SNHLY and CDR2 FYNNEI. Here the CDR3 reads CASGRQGGTDTQYF. The CDR3 DNA reads as TGTGCCAGCGGAAGACAGGGCGGCACAGATACGCAGTATTTT.